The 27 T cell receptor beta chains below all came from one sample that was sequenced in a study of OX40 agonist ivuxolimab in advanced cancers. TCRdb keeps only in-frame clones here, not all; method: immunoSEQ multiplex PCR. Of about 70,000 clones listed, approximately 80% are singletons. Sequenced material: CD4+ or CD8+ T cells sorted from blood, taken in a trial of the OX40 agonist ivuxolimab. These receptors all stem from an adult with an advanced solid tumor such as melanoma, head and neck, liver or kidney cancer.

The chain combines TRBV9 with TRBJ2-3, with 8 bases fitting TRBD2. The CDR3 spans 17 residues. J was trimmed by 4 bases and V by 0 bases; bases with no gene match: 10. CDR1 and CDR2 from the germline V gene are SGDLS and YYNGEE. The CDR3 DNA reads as TGTGCCAGCAGCGTAGAAGGGACTAGAGGTGGGGCAGATACGCAGTATTTT. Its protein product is CASSVEGTRGGADTQYF.

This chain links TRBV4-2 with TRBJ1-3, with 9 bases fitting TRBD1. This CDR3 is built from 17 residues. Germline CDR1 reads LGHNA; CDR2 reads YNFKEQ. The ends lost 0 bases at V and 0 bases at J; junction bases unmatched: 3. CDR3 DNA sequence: TGTGCCAGCAGCCAAGATGGGACAGGGCCCTCTGGAAACACCATATATTTT. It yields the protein CASSQDGTGPSGNTIYF.

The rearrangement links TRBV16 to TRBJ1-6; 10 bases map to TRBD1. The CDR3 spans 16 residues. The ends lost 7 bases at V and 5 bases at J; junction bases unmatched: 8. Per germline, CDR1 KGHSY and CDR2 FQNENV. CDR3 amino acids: CASTASGTGDNSPLHF. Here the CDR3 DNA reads TGTGCCAGCACCGCCTCCGGGACAGGGGATAATTCACCCCTCCACTTT.

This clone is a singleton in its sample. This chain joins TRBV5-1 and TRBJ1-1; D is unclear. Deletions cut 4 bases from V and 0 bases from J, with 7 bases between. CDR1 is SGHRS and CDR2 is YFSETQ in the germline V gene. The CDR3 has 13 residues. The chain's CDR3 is CASSPYMNTEAFF. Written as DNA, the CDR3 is TGCGCCAGCAGCCCATACATGAACACTGAAGCTTTCTTT.

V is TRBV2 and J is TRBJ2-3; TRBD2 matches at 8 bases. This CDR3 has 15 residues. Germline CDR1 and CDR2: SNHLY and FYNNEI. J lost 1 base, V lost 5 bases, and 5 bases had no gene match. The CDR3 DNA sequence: TGTGCCAGCAGTAGAAGAGCGGGGGGCACAGATACGCAGTATTTT. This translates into CASSRRAGGTDTQYF.

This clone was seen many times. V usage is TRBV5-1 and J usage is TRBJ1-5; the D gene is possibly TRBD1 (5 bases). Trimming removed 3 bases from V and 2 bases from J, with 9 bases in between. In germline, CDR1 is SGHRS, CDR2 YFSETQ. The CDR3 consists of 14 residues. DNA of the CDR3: TGCGCCAGCAGCTCGAGGGGAGGCAATCAGCCCCAGCATTTT. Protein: CASSSRGGNQPQHF. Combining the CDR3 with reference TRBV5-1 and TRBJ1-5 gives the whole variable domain KAGVTQTPRYLIKTRGQQVTLSCSPISGHRSVSWYQQTPGQGLQFLFEYFSETQRNKGNFPGRFSGRQFSNSRSEMNVSTLELGDSALYLCASSSRGGNQPQHFGDGTRLSIL.

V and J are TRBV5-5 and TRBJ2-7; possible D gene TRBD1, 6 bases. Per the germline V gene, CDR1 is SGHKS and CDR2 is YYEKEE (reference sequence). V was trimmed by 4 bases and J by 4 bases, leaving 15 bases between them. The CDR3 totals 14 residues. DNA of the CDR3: TGTGCCAGCAGCCCCCGGGACATTTTGTACGAGCAGTACTTC. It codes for CASSPRDILYEQYF.

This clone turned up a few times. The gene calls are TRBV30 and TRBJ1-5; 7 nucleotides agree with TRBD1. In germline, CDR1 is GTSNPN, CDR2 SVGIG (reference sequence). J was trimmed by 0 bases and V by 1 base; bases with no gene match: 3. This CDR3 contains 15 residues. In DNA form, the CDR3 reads TGTGCCTGGAGTGCCGGACAGGTTAGCAATCAGCCCCAGCATTTT. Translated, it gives CAWSAGQVSNQPQHF.

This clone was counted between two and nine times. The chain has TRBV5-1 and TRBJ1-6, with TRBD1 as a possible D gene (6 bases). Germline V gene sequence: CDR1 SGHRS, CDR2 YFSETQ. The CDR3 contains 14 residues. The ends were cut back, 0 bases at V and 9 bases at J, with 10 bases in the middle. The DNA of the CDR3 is TGCGCCAGCAGCTTGGAAACAGGGACTTCACCCCTCCACTTT. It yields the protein CASSLETGTSPLHF.

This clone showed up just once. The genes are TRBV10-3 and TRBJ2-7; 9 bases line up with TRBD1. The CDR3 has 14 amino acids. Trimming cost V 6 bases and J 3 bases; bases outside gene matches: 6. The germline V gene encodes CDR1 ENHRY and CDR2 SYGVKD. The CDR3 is CAISPGTGSYEQYF. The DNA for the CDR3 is TGTGCCATCAGCCCCGGGACAGGGAGCTACGAGCAGTACTTC.

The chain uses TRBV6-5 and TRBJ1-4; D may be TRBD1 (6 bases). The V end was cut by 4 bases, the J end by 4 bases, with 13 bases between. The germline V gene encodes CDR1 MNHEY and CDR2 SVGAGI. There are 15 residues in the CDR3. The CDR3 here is CASSLGQPSNEKLFF. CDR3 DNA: TGTGCCAGCAGTTTAGGACAGCCTAGTAATGAAAAACTGTTTTTT.

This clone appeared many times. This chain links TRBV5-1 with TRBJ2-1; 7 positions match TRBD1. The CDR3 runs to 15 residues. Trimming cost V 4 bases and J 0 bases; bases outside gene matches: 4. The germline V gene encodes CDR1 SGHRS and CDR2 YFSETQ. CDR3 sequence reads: CASSLQGRSYNEQFF. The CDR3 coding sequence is TGCGCCAGCAGCCTACAGGGGCGCTCCTACAATGAGCAGTTCTTC.

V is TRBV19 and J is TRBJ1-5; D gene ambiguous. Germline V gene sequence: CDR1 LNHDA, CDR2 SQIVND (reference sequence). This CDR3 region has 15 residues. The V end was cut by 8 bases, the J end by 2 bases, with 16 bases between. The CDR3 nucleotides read TGTGCCAGTGGTAATCGCGAAGGTGGCAATCAGCCCCAGCATTTT. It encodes CASGNREGGNQPQHF. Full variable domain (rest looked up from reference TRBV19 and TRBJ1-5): DGGITQSPKYLFRKEGQNVTLSCEQNLNHDAMYWYRQDPGQGLRLIYYSQIVNDFQKGDIAEGYSVSREKKESFPLTVTSAQKNPTAFYLCASGNREGGNQPQHFGDGTRLSIL.

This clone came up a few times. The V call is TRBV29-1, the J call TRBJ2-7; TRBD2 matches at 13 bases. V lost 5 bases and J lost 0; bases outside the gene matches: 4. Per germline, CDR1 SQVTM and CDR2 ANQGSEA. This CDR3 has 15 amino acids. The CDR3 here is CSVTGTSGTSYEQYF. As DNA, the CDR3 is TGCAGCGTTACCGGGACTAGCGGGACCTCCTACGAGCAGTACTTC.

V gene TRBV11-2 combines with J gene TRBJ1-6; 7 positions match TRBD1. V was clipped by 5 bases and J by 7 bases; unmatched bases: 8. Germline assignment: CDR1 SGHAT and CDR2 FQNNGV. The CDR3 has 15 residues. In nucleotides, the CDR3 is TGTGCCAGCAGCGTAGGGGGCCAGGTCAATTCACCCCTCCACTTT. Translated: CASSVGGQVNSPLHF.

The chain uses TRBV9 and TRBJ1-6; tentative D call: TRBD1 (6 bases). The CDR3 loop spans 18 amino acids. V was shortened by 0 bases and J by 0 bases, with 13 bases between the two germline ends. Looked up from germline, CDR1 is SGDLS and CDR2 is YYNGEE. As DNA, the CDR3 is TGTGCCAGCAGCGTAGAGCCAGGACAGTTCTCCTATAATTCACCCCTCCACTTT. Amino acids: CASSVEPGQFSYNSPLHF.

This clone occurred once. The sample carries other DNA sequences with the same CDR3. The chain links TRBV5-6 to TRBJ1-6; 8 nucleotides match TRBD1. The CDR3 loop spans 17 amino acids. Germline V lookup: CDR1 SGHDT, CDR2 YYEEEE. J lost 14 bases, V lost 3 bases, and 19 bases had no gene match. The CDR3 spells CASSWGTAGTGTGALHF. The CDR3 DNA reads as TGTGCCAGCAGCTGGGGGACAGCTGGGACAGGAACGGGGGCCCTCCACTTT. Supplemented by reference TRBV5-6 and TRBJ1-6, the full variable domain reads DAGVTQSPTHLIKTRGQQVTLRCSPKSGHDTVSWYQQALGQGPQFIFQYYEEEERQRGNFPDRFSGHQFPNYSSELNVNALLLGDSALYLCASSWGTAGTGTGALHFGNGTRLTVT.

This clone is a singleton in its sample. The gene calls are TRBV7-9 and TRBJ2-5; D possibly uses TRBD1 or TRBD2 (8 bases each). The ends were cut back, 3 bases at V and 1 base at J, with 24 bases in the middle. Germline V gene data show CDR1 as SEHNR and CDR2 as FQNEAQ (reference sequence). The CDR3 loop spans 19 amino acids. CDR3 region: CASSFPARGPGLGQETQYF. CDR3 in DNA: TGTGCCAGCAGCTTCCCCGCCAGGGGGCCGGGACTAGGCCAAGAGACCCAGTACTTC.

The CDR3 region is CASSLGVALGTDTQYF. The CDR3 nucleotides read TGTGCCAGCAGCTTAGGGGTAGCCCTAGGCACAGATACGCAGTATTTT. The rearrangement links TRBV11-3 to TRBJ2-3; D unresolved. CDR1 is SGHNT, CDR2 YENEEA, per germline. Between the trimmed V and J ends, which lost 1 base and 1 base, there was a span of 12 bases. The CDR3 runs 16 residues.

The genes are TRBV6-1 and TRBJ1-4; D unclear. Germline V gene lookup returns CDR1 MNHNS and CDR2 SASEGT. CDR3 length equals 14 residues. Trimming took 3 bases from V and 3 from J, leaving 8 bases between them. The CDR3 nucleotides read TGTGCCAGCAGTGACAGGAGGGCTAATGAAAAACTGTTTTTT. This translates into CASSDRRANEKLFF.

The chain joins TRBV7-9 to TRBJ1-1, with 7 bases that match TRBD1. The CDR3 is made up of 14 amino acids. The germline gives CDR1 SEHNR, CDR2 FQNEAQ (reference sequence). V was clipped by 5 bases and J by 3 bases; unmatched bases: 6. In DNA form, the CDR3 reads TGTGCCAGCAGCACGTTAGGGACAGACACTGAAGCTTTCTTT. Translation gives CASSTLGTDTEAFF.

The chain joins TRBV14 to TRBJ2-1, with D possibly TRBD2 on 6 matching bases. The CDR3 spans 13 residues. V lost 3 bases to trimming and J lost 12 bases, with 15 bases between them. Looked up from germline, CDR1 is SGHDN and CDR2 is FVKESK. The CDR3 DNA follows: TGTGCCAGCAGCCAGGGTCTCGGGCGGGGGCAGTTCTTC. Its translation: CASSQGLGRGQFF.

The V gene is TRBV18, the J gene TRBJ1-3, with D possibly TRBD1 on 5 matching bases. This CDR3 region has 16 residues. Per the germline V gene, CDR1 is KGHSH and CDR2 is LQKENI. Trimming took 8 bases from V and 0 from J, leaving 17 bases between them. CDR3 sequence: CASRSTGISSGNTIYF. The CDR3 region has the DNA TGTGCCAGCCGATCAACAGGAATCTCCTCTGGAAACACCATATATTTT.

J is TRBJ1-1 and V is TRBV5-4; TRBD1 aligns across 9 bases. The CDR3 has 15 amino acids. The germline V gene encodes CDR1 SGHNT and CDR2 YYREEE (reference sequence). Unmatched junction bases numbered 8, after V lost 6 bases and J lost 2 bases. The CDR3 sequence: CASKTGDRVNTEAFF. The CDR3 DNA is TGTGCCAGCAAAACGGGGGACAGGGTCAACACTGAAGCTTTCTTT.

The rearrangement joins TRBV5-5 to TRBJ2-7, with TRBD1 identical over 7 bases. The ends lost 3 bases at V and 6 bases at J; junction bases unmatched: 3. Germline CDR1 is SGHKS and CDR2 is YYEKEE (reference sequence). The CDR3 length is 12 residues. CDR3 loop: CASSWPGGEQYF. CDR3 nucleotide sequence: TGTGCCAGCAGCTGGCCAGGGGGCGAGCAGTACTTC.

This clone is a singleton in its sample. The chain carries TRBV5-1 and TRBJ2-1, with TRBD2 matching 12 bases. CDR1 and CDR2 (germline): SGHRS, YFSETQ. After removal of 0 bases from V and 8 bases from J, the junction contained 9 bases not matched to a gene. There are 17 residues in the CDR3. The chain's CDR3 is CASSLGASGGARDEQFF. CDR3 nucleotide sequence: TGCGCCAGCAGCTTGGGTGCTAGCGGGGGGGCCAGGGATGAGCAGTTCTTC. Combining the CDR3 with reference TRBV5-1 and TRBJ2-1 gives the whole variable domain KAGVTQTPRYLIKTRGQQVTLSCSPISGHRSVSWYQQTPGQGLQFLFEYFSETQRNKGNFPGRFSGRQFSNSRSEMNVSTLELGDSALYLCASSLGASGGARDEQFFGPGTRLTVL.

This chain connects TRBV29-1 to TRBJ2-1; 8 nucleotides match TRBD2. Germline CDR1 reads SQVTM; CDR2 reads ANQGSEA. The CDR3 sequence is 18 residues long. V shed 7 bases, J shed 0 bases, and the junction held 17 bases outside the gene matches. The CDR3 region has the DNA TGCAGCGCGGAGGCAGGGGTCCTAGCGGGTTCCTCCTACAATGAGCAGTTCTTC. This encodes CSAEAGVLAGSSYNEQFF.